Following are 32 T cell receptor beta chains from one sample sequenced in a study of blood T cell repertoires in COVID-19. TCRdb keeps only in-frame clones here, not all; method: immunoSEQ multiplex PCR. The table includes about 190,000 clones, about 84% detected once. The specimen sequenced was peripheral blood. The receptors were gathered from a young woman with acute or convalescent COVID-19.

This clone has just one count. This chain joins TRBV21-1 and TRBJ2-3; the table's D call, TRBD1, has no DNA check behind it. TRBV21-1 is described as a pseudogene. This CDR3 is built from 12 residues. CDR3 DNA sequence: TGTGCCAGCTCTCAGGGTGCAGATACGCAGTATTTT. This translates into CASSQGADTQYF.

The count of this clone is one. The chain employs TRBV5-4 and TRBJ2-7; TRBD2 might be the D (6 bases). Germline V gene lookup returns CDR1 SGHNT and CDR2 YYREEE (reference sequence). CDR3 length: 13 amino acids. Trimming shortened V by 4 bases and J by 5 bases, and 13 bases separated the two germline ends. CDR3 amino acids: CASSVGGGDEQYF. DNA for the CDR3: TGTGCCAGCAGCGTTGGTGGAGGGGACGAGCAGTACTTC.

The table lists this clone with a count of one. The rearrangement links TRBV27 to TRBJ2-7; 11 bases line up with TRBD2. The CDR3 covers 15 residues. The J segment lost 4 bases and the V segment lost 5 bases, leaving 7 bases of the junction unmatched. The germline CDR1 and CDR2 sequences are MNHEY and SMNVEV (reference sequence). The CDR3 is CASSPPGLAEYEQYF. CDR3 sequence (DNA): TGTGCCAGCAGTCCCCCGGGACTAGCGGAATACGAGCAGTACTTC.

CDR3 in amino acids: CASSLTGRETQYF. CDR3 bases: TGTGCCAGCAGTTTAACGGGTAGGGAGACCCAGTACTTC. This chain links TRBV27 with TRBJ2-5; D not resolved. The CDR3 has 13 amino acids. The ends were cut back, 2 bases at V and 5 bases at J, with 9 bases in the middle. Germline V gene lookup returns CDR1 MNHEY and CDR2 SMNVEV (reference sequence).

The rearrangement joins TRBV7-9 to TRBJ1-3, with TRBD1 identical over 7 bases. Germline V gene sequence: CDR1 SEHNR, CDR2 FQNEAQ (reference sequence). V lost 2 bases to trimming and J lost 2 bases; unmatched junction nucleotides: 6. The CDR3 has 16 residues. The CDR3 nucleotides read TGTGCCAGCAGCTTACGTGGCAGGGGGACTGGAAACACCATATATTTT. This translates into CASSLRGRGTGNTIYF.

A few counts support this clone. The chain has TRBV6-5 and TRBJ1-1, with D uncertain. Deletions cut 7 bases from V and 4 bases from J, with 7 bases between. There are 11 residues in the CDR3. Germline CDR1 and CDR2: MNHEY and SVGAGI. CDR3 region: CASTLATEAFF. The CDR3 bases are TGTGCCAGCACGCTGGCCACTGAAGCTTTCTTT.

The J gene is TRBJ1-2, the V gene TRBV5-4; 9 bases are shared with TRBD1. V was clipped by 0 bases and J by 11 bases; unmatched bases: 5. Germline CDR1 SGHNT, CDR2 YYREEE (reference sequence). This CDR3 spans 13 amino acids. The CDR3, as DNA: TGTGCCAGCAGCTTGGTGGGACAGGGCCTTTACACCTTC. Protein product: CASSLVGQGLYTF.

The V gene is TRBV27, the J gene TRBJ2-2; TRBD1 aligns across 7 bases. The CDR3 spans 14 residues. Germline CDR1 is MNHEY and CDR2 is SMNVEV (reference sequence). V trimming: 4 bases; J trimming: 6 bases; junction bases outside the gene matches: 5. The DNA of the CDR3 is TGTGCCAGCAGTTCGACAGGGTACTCCGGGGAGCTGTTTTTT. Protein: CASSSTGYSGELFF.

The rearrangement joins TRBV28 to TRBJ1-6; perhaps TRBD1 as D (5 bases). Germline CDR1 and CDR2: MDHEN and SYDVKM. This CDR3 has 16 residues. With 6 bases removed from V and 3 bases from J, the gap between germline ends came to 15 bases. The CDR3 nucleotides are TGTGCCAGCAGCCCAGGGTCGGTCAGCTATAATTCACCCCTCCACTTT. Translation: CASSPGSVSYNSPLHF.

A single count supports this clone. CDR3 loop: CASRGTGGGNSPLHF. CDR3 bases: TGTGCCAGCAGGGGCACAGGGGGAGGTAATTCACCCCTCCACTTT. The rearrangement uses TRBV28 and TRBJ1-6; 8 positions agree with TRBD1. V lost 6 bases, J lost 6 bases, and 7 bases stayed unmatched. The CDR3 is 15 amino acids. Germline values: CDR1 MDHEN, CDR2 SYDVKM.

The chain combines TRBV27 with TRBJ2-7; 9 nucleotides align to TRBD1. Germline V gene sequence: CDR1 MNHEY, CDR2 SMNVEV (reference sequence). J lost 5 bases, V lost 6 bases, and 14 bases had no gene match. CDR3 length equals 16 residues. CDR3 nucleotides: TGTGCCAGCAGCTCACACCAGGGACAGGGATTGAACGAGCAGTACTTC. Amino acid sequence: CASSSHQGQGLNEQYF.

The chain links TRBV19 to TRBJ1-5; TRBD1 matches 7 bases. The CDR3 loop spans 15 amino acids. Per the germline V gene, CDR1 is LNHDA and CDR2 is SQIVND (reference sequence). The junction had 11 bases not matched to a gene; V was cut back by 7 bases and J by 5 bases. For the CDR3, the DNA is TGTGCCAGTAACCCACAGACAGGGATCTATCAGCCCCAGCATTTT. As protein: CASNPQTGIYQPQHF.

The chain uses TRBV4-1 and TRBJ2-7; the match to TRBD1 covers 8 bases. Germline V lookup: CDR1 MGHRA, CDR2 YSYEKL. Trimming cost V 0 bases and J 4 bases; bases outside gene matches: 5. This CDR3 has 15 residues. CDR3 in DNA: TGCGCCAGCAGCCAAGATAGGGGACAGGAGTACGAGCAGTACTTC. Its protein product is CASSQDRGQEYEQYF.

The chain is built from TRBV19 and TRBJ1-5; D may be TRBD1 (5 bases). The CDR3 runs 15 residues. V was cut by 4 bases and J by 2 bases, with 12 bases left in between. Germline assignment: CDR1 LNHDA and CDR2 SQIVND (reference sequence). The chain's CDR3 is CASSSLGGGNQPQHF. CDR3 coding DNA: TGTGCCAGTAGTAGCCTCGGGGGTGGCAATCAGCCCCAGCATTTT. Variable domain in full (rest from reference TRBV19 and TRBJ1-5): DGGITQSPKYLFRKEGQNVTLSCEQNLNHDAMYWYRQDPGQGLRLIYYSQIVNDFQKGDIAEGYSVSREKKESFPLTVTSAQKNPTAFYLCASSSLGGGNQPQHFGDGTRLSIL.

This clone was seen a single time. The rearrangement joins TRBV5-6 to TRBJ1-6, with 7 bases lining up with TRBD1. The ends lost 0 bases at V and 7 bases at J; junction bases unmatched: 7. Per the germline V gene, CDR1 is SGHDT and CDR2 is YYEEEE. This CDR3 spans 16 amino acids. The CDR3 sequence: CASSLAGTGANSPLHF. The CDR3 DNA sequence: TGTGCCAGCAGCTTGGCCGGTACAGGGGCAAATTCACCCCTCCACTTT.

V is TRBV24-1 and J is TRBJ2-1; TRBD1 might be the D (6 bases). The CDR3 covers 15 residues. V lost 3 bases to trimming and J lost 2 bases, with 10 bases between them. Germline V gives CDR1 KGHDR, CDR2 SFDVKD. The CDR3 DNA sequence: TGTGCCACCAGTGATCTGAGGACAGCCTACAATGAGCAGTTCTTC. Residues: CATSDLRTAYNEQFF.

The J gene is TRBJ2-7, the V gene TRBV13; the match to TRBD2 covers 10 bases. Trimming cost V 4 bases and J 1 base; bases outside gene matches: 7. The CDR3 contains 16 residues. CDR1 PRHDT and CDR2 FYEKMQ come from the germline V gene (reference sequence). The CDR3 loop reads CASSSRLAGVSYEQYF. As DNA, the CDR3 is TGTGCCAGCAGCTCCCGCCTAGCGGGGGTTTCCTACGAGCAGTACTTC.

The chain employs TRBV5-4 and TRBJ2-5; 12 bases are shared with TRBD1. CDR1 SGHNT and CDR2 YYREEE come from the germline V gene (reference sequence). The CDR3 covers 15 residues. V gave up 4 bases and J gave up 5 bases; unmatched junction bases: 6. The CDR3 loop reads CASSQGTGGIETQYF. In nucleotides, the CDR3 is TGTGCCAGCAGCCAAGGGACAGGGGGCATCGAGACCCAGTACTTC.

The CDR3 DNA reads as TGTGCCTGGGTCGGGGAACAGGGGATAAGTCGCGATGAGCAGTTCTTC. Translated, it gives CAWVGEQGISRDEQFF. This chain links TRBV30 with TRBJ2-1; 7 bases are a match to TRBD1. Germline assignment: CDR1 GTSNPN and CDR2 SVGIG (reference sequence). The trim removed 5 bases at V and 8 bases at J, leaving 18 bases unmatched. This CDR3 comprises 16 residues.

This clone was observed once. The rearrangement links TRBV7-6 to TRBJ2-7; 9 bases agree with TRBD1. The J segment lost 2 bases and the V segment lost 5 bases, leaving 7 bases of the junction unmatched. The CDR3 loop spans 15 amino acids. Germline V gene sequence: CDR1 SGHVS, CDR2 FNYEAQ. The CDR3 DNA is TGTGCCAGCAGCATCGGGACAGGGCAGCCCTACGAGCAGTACTTC. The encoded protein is CASSIGTGQPYEQYF. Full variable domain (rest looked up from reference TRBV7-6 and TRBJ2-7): GAGVSQSPRYKVTKRGQDVALRCDPISGHVSLYWYRQALGQGPEFLTYFNYEAQQDKSGLPNDRFSAERPEGSISTLTIQRTEQRDSAMYRCASSIGTGQPYEQYFGPGTRLTVT.

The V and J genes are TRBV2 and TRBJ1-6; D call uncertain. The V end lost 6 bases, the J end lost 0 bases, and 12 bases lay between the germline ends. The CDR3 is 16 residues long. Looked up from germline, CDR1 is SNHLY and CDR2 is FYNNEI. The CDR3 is CASSAGVSSYNSPLHF. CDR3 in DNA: TGTGCCAGCAGCGCCGGAGTGAGCTCCTATAATTCACCCCTCCACTTT.

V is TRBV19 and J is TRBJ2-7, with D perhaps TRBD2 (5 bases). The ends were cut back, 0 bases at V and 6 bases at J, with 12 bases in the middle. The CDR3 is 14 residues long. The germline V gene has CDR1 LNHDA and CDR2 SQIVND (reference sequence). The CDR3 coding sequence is TGTGCCAGTAGTATAGAATGGCGACGGGGCGAGCAGTACTTC. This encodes CASSIEWRRGEQYF.

The CDR3 region is CASSETLAGANYNEQFF. In DNA, the CDR3 is TGTGCCAGCAGCGAGACCCTAGCGGGGGCCAACTACAATGAGCAGTTCTTC. This sequence joins TRBV5-5 and TRBJ2-1, with 10 bases matching TRBD2. This CDR3 comprises 17 residues. CDR1 is SGHKS, CDR2 YYEKEE, per germline (reference sequence). The ends lost 4 bases at V and 3 bases at J; junction bases unmatched: 10.

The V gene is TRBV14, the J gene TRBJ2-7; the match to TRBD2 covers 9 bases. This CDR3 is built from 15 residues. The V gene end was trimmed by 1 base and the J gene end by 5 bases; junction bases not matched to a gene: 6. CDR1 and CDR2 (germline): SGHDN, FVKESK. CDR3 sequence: CASSQASGRLDEQYF. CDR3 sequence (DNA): TGTGCCAGCAGCCAAGCGAGCGGGAGGTTAGACGAGCAGTACTTC. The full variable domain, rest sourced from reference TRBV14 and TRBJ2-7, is EAGVTQFPSHSVIEKGQTVTLRCDPISGHDNLYWYRRVMGKEIKFLLHFVKESKQDESGMPNNRFLAERTGGTYSTLKVQPAELEDSGVYFCASSQASGRLDEQYFGPGTRLTVT.

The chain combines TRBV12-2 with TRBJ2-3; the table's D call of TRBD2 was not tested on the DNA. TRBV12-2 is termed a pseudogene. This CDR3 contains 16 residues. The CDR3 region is CASRLSRPRPTDTQYF. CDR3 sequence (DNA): TGTGCAAGTCGCCTTTCGAGGCCGAGGCCCACAGATACGCAGTATTTT.

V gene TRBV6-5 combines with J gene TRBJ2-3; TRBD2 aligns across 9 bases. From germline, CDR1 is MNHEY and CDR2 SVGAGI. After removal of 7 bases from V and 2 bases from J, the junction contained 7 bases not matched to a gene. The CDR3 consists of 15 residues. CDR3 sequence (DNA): TGTGCCAGCAACGAGCGGGGGGCCCTCACAGATACGCAGTATTTT. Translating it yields CASNERGALTDTQYF.

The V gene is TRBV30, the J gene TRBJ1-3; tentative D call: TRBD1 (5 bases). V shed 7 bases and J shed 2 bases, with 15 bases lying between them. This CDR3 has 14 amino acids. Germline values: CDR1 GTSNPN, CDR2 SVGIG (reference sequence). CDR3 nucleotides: TGTGCCTCGAGAGGAGAAGGGGCTGGAAACACCATATATTTT. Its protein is CASRGEGAGNTIYF.

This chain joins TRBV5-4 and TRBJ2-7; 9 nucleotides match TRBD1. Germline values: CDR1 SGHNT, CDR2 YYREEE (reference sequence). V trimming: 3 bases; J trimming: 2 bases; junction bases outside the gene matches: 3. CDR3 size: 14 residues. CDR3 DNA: TGTGCCAGCAGCTCGTGGGACAGGGCCTACGAGCAGTACTTC. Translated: CASSSWDRAYEQYF.

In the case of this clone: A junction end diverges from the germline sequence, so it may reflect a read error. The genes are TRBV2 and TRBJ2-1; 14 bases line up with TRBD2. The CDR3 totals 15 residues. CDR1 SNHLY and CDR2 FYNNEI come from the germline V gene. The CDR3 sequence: CASRGTSGSSNAQFF. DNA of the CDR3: TGTGCCAGCAGAGGGACTAGCGGGAGTAGCAATGCGCAGTTCTTC.

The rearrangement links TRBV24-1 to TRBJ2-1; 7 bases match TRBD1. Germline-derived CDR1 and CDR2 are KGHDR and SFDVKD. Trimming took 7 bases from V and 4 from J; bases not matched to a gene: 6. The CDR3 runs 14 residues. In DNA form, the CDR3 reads TGTGCCACCAGCCACCGGGACAGTTACAATGAGCAGTTCTTC. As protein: CATSHRDSYNEQFF.

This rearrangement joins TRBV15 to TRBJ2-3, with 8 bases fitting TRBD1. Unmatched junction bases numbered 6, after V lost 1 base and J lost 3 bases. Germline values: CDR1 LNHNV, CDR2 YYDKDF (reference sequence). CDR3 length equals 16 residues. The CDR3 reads CATSRGDRLGTDTQYF. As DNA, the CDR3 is TGTGCCACCAGCAGAGGGGACAGGCTGGGGACAGATACGCAGTATTTT.

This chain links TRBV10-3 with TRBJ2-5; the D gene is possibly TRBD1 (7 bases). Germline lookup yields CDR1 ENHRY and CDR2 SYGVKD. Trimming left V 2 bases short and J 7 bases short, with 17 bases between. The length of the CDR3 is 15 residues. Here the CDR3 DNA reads TGTGCCATCAGTGAGCAGCCAGGGGGAGGCGGGACCCAGTACTTC. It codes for CAISEQPGGGGTQYF.